This T cell receptor beta chain derives from a study of blood T cell repertoires in COVID-19. About the research overall: Acute-phase and convalescent COVID-19 samples originated in the United States, Italy and Spain.

CDR3 length: 14 amino acids. Trimming cost V 3 bases and J 4 bases; bases outside gene matches: 2. Germline values: CDR1 MNHNS, CDR2 SASEGT. Per the original data handling: Reference gene primer amplification yielded estimated nucleated cell counts. Repertoires were generated with immunoSEQ multiplex PCR, while TCRdb's copy carries only in-frame clones and drops some. Clone size and V and J calls were adopted from that table, with D and trimming inferred from the DNA. The table has just over 300,000 clones, roughly 86% seen once; the top ten hold 1.5% to 2%. The chain has TRBV6-1 and TRBJ1-4, with TRBD1 identical over 7 bases. This sequence was found in a woman between 25 and 40 years old with COVID-19, enrolled during active disease. Sequenced input: peripheral blood. CDR3 sequence reads: CASSDRDSNEKLFF. CDR3 DNA sequence: TGTGCCAGCAGTGACCGGGACAGTAATGAAAAACTGTTTTTT.